A selection of T cell receptor beta chains follows, all from one sample in a study of cytomegalovirus exposure and HLA in healthy donors. Sequencing was performed with immunoSEQ multiplex PCR; in TCRdb, only in-frame clones are kept and a portion is missing. The sample records around 170,000 clones, roughly 70% being singletons. Input material: PBMCs. These TCRs come from a girl aged 10 to 17 in good health and CMV-seronegative. CDR3s include the opening cysteine and the closing phenylalanine or tryptophan. Fields, in order: D gene, CDR3 length, J gene, V gene, clone size, CDR3 protein, CDR3 DNA. A D gene is named only where the DNA matches it firmly. Expanded clones get a size class; other rows say once, few or many, or leave the size out.

d_gene: TRBD1; len: 16; j_gene: TRBJ1-1; v_gene: TRBV29-1; abundance: -; CDR3aa: CSVTDRAFSMNTEAFF; CDR3nt: TGCAGCGTAACGGACAGGGCTTTCTCCATGAACACTGAAGCTTTCTTT
d_gene: TRBD1; len: 11; j_gene: TRBJ1-1; v_gene: TRBV25-1; abundance: -; CDR3aa: CASSRQGEAFF; CDR3nt: TGTGCCAGCAGCCGACAGGGTGAAGCTTTCTTT
d_gene: TRBD1; len: 17; j_gene: TRBJ1-3; v_gene: TRBV19; abundance: -; CDR3aa: CASSAGTGASSGNTIYF; CDR3nt: TGTGCCAGTAGCGCCGGGACAGGGGCTTCCTCTGGAAACACCATATATTTT
d_gene: TRBD1; len: 13; j_gene: TRBJ1-1; v_gene: TRBV9; abundance: -; CDR3aa: CASSSQGDTAAFF; CDR3nt: TGTGCCAGCAGCTCCCAGGGGGACACCGCCGCTTTCTTT
d_gene: TRBD1; len: 14; j_gene: TRBJ1-2; v_gene: TRBV19; abundance: -; CDR3aa: CASTAVDRGHDYTF; CDR3nt: TGTGCCAGTACTGCCGTGGACAGGGGTCATGACTACACCTTC
d_gene: -; len: 15; j_gene: TRBJ1-5; v_gene: TRBV15; abundance: -; CDR3aa: CATSTQGGRNQPQHF; CDR3nt: TGTGCCACCAGCACCCAGGGAGGGAGGAATCAGCCCCAGCATTTT
d_gene: TRBD1; len: 16; j_gene: TRBJ1-5; v_gene: TRBV19; abundance: -; CDR3aa: CASSIRTGDSNQPQHF; CDR3nt: TGTGCCAGTAGTATACGGACAGGAGATAGCAATCAGCCCCAGCATTTT
d_gene: TRBD1; len: 13; j_gene: TRBJ1-2; v_gene: TRBV6-6; abundance: -; CDR3aa: CASSHRQGDGYTF; CDR3nt: TGTGCCAGCAGTCACAGACAGGGGGATGGCTACACCTTC
d_gene: TRBD1; len: 15; j_gene: TRBJ2-7; v_gene: TRBV29-1; abundance: few; CDR3aa: CSVGARGQGAYEQYF; CDR3nt: TGCAGCGTTGGGGCAAGGGGACAGGGGGCCTACGAGCAGTACTTC
d_gene: TRBD1; len: 15; j_gene: TRBJ2-7; v_gene: TRBV6-1; abundance: once; CDR3aa: CASIRNAGGNYEQYF; CDR3nt: TGTGCCAGCATCCGTAATGCAGGGGGAAACTACGAGCAGTACTTC
d_gene: -; len: 12; j_gene: TRBJ1-3; v_gene: TRBV2; abundance: few; CDR3aa: CASLGVRNTIYF; CDR3nt: TGTGCCAGCCTAGGCGTTCGAAACACCATATATTTT
d_gene: -; len: 13; j_gene: TRBJ2-1; v_gene: TRBV7-9; abundance: once; CDR3aa: CAVTGYFDDEQFF; CDR3nt: TGTGCCGTTACAGGGTATTTTGATGATGAGCAGTTCTTC
d_gene: -; len: 14; j_gene: TRBJ1-5; v_gene: TRBV19; abundance: once; CDR3aa: CASSQGISNQPQHF; CDR3nt: TGTGCCAGTTCACAGGGTATCAGCAATCAGCCCCAGCATTTT
d_gene: -; len: 13; j_gene: TRBJ2-7; v_gene: TRBV5-6; abundance: -; CDR3aa: CASSLVGGGGQYF; CDR3nt: TGTGCCAGCAGCTTGGTAGGGGGGGGCGGGCAGTACTTC
d_gene: -; len: 17; j_gene: TRBJ1-6; v_gene: TRBV7-8; abundance: -; CDR3aa: CASKGRMSSSYNSPLHF; CDR3nt: TGTGCCAGCAAAGGTCGGATGTCTAGCTCCTATAATTCACCCCTCCACTTT
d_gene: TRBD2; len: 17; j_gene: TRBJ2-2; v_gene: TRBV7-9; abundance: few; CDR3aa: CASSRLAGGLNTGELFF; CDR3nt: TGTGCCAGCAGCCGACTAGCGGGGGGGCTGAACACCGGGGAGCTGTTTTTT
d_gene: -; len: 13; j_gene: TRBJ1-6; v_gene: TRBV4-1; abundance: -; CDR3aa: CASSQDHGSPLHF; CDR3nt: TGCGCCAGCAGCCAAGATCACGGTTCACCCCTCCACTTT
d_gene: -; len: 16; j_gene: TRBJ1-1; v_gene: TRBV15; abundance: -; CDR3aa: CATSLWMGQVNTEAFF; CDR3nt: TGTGCCACCAGCCTCTGGATGGGGCAAGTGAACACTGAAGCTTTCTTT
d_gene: -; len: 11; j_gene: TRBJ2-4; v_gene: TRBV6-1; abundance: -; CDR3aa: CASSASNIQYF; CDR3nt: TGTGCCAGCAGTGCGTCGAACATTCAGTACTTC
d_gene: -; len: 14; j_gene: TRBJ2-1; v_gene: TRBV5-1; abundance: -; CDR3aa: CASSMGAQYNEQFF; CDR3nt: TGCGCCAGCAGTATGGGGGCGCAATACAATGAGCAGTTCTTC
d_gene: TRBD1; len: 17; j_gene: TRBJ1-1; v_gene: TRBV27; abundance: -; CDR3aa: CASSSLTGVPMNTEAFF; CDR3nt: TGTGCCAGCAGTTCATTAACAGGGGTCCCCATGAACACTGAAGCTTTCTTT
d_gene: TRBD1; len: 14; j_gene: TRBJ1-1; v_gene: TRBV19; abundance: -; CDR3aa: CASSIGTVNTEAFF; CDR3nt: TGTGCCAGTAGTATTGGGACAGTGAACACTGAAGCTTTCTTT
d_gene: -; len: 15; j_gene: TRBJ1-3; v_gene: TRBV10-1; abundance: -; CDR3aa: CARSRRGASGNTIYF; CDR3nt: TGCGCCAGATCTCGACGGGGGGCTTCCGGAAACACCATATATTTT
d_gene: -; len: 16; j_gene: TRBJ1-1; v_gene: TRBV19; abundance: -; CDR3aa: CASSTGGVLRNTEAFF; CDR3nt: TGTGCCAGTAGTACTGGGGGGGTGCTCCGGAACACTGAAGCTTTCTTT
d_gene: -; len: 15; j_gene: TRBJ1-1; v_gene: TRBV25-1; abundance: -; CDR3aa: CASNPSSGKNTEAFF; CDR3nt: TGTGCCAGCAACCCCTCGTCAGGGAAGAACACTGAAGCTTTCTTT
d_gene: TRBD2; len: 16; j_gene: TRBJ2-2; v_gene: TRBV6-6; abundance: few; CDR3aa: CASSLGLAESTGELFF; CDR3nt: TGTGCCAGCAGTTTGGGACTAGCGGAGAGCACCGGGGAGCTGTTTTTT
d_gene: TRBD1; len: 16; j_gene: TRBJ2-3; v_gene: TRBV2; abundance: -; CDR3aa: CASSLSGTGNSDTQYF; CDR3nt: TGTGCCAGCAGTTTATCCGGGACAGGGAATTCAGATACGCAGTATTTT
d_gene: -; len: 15; j_gene: TRBJ1-3; v_gene: TRBV4-1; abundance: -; CDR3aa: CASSQVVASGNTIYF; CDR3nt: TGCGCCAGCAGCCAAGTAGTCGCCTCTGGAAACACCATATATTTT
d_gene: -; len: 11; j_gene: TRBJ2-1; v_gene: TRBV20-1; abundance: -; CDR3aa: CSALLPNEQFF; CDR3nt: TGCAGTGCCCTTCTTCCCAATGAGCAGTTCTTC
d_gene: TRBD2; len: 13; j_gene: TRBJ2-1; v_gene: TRBV10-1; abundance: once; CDR3aa: CASSGTSYNEQFF; CDR3nt: TGCGCCAGCAGTGGGACTAGCTACAATGAGCAGTTCTTC
d_gene: TRBD1; len: 15; j_gene: TRBJ2-1; v_gene: TRBV7-3; abundance: -; CDR3aa: CASSPRQGSYNEQFF; CDR3nt: TGTGCCAGCAGCCCCAGACAGGGATCCTACAATGAGCAGTTCTTC
d_gene: -; len: 13; j_gene: TRBJ1-1; v_gene: TRBV14; abundance: -; CDR3aa: CASSQGGRTEAFF; CDR3nt: TGTGCCAGCAGCCAAGGAGGGCGCACTGAAGCTTTCTTT
d_gene: -; len: 16; j_gene: TRBJ1-1; v_gene: TRBV5-6; abundance: -; CDR3aa: CASSPRGGVVWTEAFF; CDR3nt: TGTGCCAGCAGCCCACGGGGGGGGGTCGTTTGGACTGAAGCTTTCTTT
d_gene: -; len: 15; j_gene: TRBJ2-1; v_gene: TRBV19; abundance: -; CDR3aa: CASSIFKKQHNEQFF; CDR3nt: TGTGCCAGTAGTATATTCAAAAAGCAACACAATGAGCAGTTCTTC
d_gene: TRBD1; len: 14; j_gene: TRBJ1-1; v_gene: TRBV4-1; abundance: -; CDR3aa: CASSLRTGGTEAFF; CDR3nt: TGCGCCAGCAGCCTACGGACAGGGGGGACTGAAGCTTTCTTT
d_gene: TRBD1; len: 14; j_gene: TRBJ2-1; v_gene: TRBV5-4; abundance: -; CDR3aa: CASSATDRADEQFF; CDR3nt: TGTGCCAGCAGCGCTACCGACAGGGCCGATGAGCAGTTCTTC
d_gene: -; len: 16; j_gene: TRBJ1-6; v_gene: TRBV6-6; abundance: once; CDR3aa: CASSYTKGRNNSPLHF; CDR3nt: TGTGCCAGCAGTTACACGAAGGGGAGGAATAATTCACCCCTCCACTTT
d_gene: TRBD1; len: 15; j_gene: TRBJ1-1; v_gene: TRBV5-1; abundance: -; CDR3aa: CASSLGDRGNTEAFF; CDR3nt: TGCGCCAGCAGCTTGGGGGACAGGGGAAACACTGAAGCTTTCTTT
d_gene: -; len: 12; j_gene: TRBJ2-5; v_gene: TRBV15; abundance: -; CDR3aa: CATGRRQETQYF; CDR3nt: TGTGCCACAGGGAGGAGGCAAGAGACCCAGTACTTC
d_gene: -; len: 15; j_gene: TRBJ1-5; v_gene: TRBV2; abundance: -; CDR3aa: CASSKASQGNQPQHF; CDR3nt: TGTGCCAGCAGTAAGGCCTCCCAGGGCAATCAGCCCCAGCATTTT
d_gene: -; len: 12; j_gene: TRBJ2-2; v_gene: TRBV5-1; abundance: -; CDR3aa: CASSIVTGELFF; CDR3nt: TGCGCCAGCAGTATTGTCACCGGGGAGCTGTTTTTT
d_gene: TRBD1; len: 14; j_gene: TRBJ2-1; v_gene: TRBV6-1; abundance: few; CDR3aa: CASREQGIYNEQFF; CDR3nt: TGTGCCAGCAGGGAACAGGGGATCTACAATGAGCAGTTCTTC
d_gene: TRBD2; len: 15; j_gene: TRBJ2-4; v_gene: TRBV5-1; abundance: -; CDR3aa: CASSGGGSSKNIQYF; CDR3nt: TGCGCCAGCAGCGGCGGGGGGAGTTCCAAAAACATTCAGTACTTC
d_gene: TRBD2; len: 16; j_gene: TRBJ2-1; v_gene: TRBV5-1; abundance: once; CDR3aa: CASSFLLAGGPNEQFF; CDR3nt: TGCGCCAGCAGCTTCCTACTAGCGGGGGGGCCGAATGAGCAGTTCTTC
d_gene: -; len: 13; j_gene: TRBJ1-2; v_gene: TRBV27; abundance: -; CDR3aa: CASSLGALYGYTF; CDR3nt: TGTGCCAGCAGTTTAGGGGCCCTCTATGGCTACACCTTC
d_gene: TRBD1; len: 19; j_gene: TRBJ1-5; v_gene: TRBV19; abundance: -; CDR3aa: CASSITGQGAFSRNQPQHF; CDR3nt: TGTGCCAGTAGTATTACGGGTCAGGGGGCCTTCTCCCGTAATCAGCCCCAGCATTTT
d_gene: -; len: 12; j_gene: TRBJ2-7; v_gene: TRBV9; abundance: -; CDR3aa: CASSVLGGEQYF; CDR3nt: TGTGCCAGCAGCGTCCTCGGGGGCGAGCAGTACTTC
d_gene: -; len: 12; j_gene: TRBJ1-6; v_gene: TRBV7-8; abundance: once; CDR3aa: CASSNSYSPLHF; CDR3nt: TGTGCCAGCAGCAATTCCTATTCACCCCTCCACTTT